The count of the clone carrying this T cell receptor (beta chain) is one. Trimming took 4 bases from V and 7 from J; bases not matched to a gene: 11. The germline V gene encodes CDR1 SGDLS and CDR2 YYNGEE. The CDR3 consists of 16 residues. The source of the sample is a study of blood T cell repertoires in COVID-19. Across the whole study: Samples of COVID-19 (acute and convalescent) were obtained from the United States, Italy and Spain. Sources were T cells, B-cell-depleted T cells, or PBMCs; the material itself was cDNA or gDNA.

Repertoires were generated with immunoSEQ multiplex PCR, while TCRdb's copy carries only in-frame clones and drops some. Seen here are 130,000 to 150,000 clones, about 85% observed once, and the top ten hold roughly 4%. The sequencing input was PBMCs or T cells enriched from blood (not recorded which). The TCR sequence derives from a woman aged 40-49 years who had been exposed to COVID-19. This chain connects TRBV9 to TRBJ2-7, with TRBD2 matching 13 bases. CDR3 nucleotide sequence: TGTGCCAGCAGCCCCCAGGCACTAGCGGGGGGGTGGGAGCAGTACTTC. Protein: CASSPQALAGGWEQYF.